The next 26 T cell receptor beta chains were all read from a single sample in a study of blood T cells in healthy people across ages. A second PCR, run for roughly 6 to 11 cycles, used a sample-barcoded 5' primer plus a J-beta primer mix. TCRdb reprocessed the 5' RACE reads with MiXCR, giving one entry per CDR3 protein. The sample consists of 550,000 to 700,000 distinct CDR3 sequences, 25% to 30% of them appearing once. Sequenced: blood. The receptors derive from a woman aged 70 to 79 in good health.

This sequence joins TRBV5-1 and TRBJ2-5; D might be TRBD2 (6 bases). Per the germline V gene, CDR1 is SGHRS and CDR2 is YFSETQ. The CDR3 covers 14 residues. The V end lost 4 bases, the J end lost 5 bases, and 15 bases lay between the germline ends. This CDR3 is CASSTGLNRETQYF. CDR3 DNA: TGCGCCAGCAGCACGGGACTCAACCGGGAGACCCAGTACTTC. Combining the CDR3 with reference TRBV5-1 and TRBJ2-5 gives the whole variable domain KAGVTQTPRYLIKTRGQQVTLSCSPISGHRSVSWYQQTPGQGLQFLFEYFSETQRNKGNFPGRFSGRQFSNSRSEMNVSTLELGDSALYLCASSTGLNRETQYFGPGTRLLVL.

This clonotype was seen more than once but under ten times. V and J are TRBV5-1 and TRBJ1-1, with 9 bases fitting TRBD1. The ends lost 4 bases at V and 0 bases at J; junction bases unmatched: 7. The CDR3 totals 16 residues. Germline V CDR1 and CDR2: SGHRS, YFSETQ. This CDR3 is CASSPSTGGLNTEAFF. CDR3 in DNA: TGCGCCAGCAGCCCCTCGACAGGGGGATTGAACACTGAAGCTTTCTTT.

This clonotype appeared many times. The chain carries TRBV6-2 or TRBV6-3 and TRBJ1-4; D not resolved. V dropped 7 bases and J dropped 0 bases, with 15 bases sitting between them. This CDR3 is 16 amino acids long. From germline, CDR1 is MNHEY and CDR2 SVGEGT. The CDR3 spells CASTDHRASTNEKLFF. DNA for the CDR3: TGTGCCAGCACCGACCACAGAGCTTCAACTAATGAAAAACTGTTTTTT.

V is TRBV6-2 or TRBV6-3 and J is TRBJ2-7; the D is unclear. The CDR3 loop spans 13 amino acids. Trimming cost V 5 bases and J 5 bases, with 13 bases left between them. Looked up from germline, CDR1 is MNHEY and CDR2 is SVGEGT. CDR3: CASSGPLGNEQYF. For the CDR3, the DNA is TGTGCCAGCAGTGGACCGCTTGGGAACGAGCAGTACTTC.

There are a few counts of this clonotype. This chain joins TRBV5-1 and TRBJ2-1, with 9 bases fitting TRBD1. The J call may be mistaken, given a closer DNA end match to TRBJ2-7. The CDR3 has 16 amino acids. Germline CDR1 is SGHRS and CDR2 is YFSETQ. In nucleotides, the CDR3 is TGCGCCAGCAGCTCACCTCCGGGACAGGGTGGCCACGAGCAGTACTTC. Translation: CASSSPPGQGGHEQYF.

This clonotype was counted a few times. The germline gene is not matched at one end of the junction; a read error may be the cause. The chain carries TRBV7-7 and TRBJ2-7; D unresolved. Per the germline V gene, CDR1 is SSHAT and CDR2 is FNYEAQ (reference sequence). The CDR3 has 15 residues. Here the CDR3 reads CASSLPVWGSYEQYF. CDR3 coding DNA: TGTGCTAGCAGCTTACCCGTTTGGGGTTCCTACGAGCAGTACTTC.

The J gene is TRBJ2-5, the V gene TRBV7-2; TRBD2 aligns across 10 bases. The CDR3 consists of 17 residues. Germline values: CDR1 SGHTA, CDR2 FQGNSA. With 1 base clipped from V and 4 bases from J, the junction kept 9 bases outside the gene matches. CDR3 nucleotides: TGTGCCAGCAGCTTAGAGGCTAGCGGGGGTGGGGGAGAGACCCAGTACTTC. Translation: CASSLEASGGGGETQYF.

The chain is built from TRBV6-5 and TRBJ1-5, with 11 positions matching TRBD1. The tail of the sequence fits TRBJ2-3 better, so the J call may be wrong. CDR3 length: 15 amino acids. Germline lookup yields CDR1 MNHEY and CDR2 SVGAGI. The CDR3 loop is CANKDRGRRNQPQYF. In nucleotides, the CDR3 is TGTGCCAACAAGGACAGGGGGCGCCGCAATCAGCCCCAGTATTTT.

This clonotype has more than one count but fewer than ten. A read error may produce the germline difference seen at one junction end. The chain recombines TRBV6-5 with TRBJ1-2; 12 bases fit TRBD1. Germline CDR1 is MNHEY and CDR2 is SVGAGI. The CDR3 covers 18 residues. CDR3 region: CASSYSGTPGQGAPGYAF. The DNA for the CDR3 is TGTGCCAGCAGTTATTCGGGGACTCCGGGACAGGGGGCGCCGGGCTACGCCTTC.

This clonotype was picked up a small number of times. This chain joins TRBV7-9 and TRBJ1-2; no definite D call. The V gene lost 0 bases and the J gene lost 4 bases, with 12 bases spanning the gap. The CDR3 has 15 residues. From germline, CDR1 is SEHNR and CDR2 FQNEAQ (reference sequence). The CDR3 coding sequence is TGTGCCAGCAGCTTAGCGACTTGGGCTCCCTATGGCTACACCTTC. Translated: CASSLATWAPYGYTF.

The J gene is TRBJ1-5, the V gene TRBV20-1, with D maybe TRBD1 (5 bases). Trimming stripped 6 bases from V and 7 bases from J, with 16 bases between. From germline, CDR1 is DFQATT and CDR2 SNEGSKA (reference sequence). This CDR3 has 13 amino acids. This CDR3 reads CSALSGGVQPQHF. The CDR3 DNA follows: TGCAGTGCCCTCTCGGGGGGGGTGCAGCCCCAGCATTTT.

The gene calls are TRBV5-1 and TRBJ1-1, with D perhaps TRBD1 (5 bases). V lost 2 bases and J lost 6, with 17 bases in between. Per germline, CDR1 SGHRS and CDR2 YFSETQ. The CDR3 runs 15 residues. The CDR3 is CASSFTGRSISEAFF. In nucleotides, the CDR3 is TGCGCCAGCAGCTTTACAGGACGGTCTATTTCTGAAGCTTTCTTT.

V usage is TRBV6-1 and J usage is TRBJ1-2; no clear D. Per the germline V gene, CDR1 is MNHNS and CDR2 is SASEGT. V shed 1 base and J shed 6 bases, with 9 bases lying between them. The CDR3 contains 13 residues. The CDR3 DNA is TGTGCCAGCAGTGAAGGGTTTCGGAATGGCTACACCTTC. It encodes CASSEGFRNGYTF.

CDR3 in amino acids: CASTWHGTSGTYEQYF. The CDR3 DNA follows: TGTGCCAGCACCTGGCACGGGACTAGCGGGACCTACGAGCAGTACTTC. The J gene is TRBJ2-7, the V gene TRBV6-2 or TRBV6-3; 13 positions agree with TRBD2. The CDR3 sequence is 16 residues long. Looked up from germline, CDR1 is MNHEY and CDR2 is SVGEGT. V shed 7 bases, J shed 2 bases, and the junction held 8 bases outside the gene matches.

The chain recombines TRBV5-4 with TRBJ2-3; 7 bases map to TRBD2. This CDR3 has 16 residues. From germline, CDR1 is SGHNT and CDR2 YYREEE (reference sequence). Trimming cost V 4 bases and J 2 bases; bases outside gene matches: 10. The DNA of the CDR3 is TGTGCCAGCAGCCCTAAAGCGGGGTCCATCACAGATACGCAGTATTTT. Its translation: CASSPKAGSITDTQYF.

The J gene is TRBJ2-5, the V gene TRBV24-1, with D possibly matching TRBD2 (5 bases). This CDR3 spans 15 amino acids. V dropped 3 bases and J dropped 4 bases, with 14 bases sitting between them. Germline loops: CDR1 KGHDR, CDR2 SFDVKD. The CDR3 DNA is TGTGCCACCAGTGATCCCGCGACTACCCGAGAGACCCAGTACTTC. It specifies CATSDPATTRETQYF.

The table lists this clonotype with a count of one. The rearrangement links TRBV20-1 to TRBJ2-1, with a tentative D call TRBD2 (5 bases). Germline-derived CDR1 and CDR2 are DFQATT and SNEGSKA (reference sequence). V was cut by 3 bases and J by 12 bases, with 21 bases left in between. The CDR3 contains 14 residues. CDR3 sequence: CSARGRNQFHGQFF. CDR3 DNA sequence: TGCAGTGCTAGGGGGAGAAACCAATTCCATGGGCAGTTCTTC.

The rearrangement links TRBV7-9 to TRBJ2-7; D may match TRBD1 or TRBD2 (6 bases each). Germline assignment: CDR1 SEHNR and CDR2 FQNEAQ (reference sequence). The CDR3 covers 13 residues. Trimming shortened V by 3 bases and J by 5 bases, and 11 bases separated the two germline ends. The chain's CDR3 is CASSFTGRNEQYF. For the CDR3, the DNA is TGTGCCAGCAGCTTCACAGGGAGGAACGAGCAGTACTTC.

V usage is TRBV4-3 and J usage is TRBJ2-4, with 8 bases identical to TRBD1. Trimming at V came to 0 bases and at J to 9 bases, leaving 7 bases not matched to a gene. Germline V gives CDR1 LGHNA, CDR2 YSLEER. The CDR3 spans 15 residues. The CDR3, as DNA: TGCGCCAGCAGCCAAGATGGAAGGACAGGGTCCATTCAGTACTTC. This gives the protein CASSQDGRTGSIQYF.

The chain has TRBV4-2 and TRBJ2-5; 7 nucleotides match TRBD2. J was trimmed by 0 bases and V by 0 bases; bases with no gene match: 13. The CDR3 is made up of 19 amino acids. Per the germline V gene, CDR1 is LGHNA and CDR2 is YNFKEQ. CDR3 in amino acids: CASSQERRASGKYQETQYF. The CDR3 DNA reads TGTGCCAGCAGCCAAGAGAGGAGGGCTAGCGGTAAGTACCAAGAGACCCAGTACTTC.

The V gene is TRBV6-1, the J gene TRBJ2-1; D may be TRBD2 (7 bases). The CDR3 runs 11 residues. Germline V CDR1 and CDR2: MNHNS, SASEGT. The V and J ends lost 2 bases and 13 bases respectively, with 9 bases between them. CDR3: CASSEWGGQFF. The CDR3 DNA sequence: TGTGCCAGCAGTGAATGGGGGGGCCAGTTCTTC.

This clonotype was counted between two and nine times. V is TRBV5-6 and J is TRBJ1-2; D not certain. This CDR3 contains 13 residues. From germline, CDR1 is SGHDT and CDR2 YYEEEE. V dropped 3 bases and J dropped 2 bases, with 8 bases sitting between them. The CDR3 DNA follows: TGTGCCAGCAGCTGGATAACAAACTATGGCTACACCTTC. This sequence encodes CASSWITNYGYTF. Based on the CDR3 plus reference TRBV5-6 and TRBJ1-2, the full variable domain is DAGVTQSPTHLIKTRGQQVTLRCSPKSGHDTVSWYQQALGQGPQFIFQYYEEEERQRGNFPDRFSGHQFPNYSSELNVNALLLGDSALYLCASSWITNYGYTFGSGTRLTVV.

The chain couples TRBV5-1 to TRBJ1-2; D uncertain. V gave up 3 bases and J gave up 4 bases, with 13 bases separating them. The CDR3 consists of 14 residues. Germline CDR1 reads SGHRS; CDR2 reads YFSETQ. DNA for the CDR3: TGCGCCAGCAGCTATGCCGGGGAATTCTATGGCTACACCTTC. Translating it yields CASSYAGEFYGYTF.

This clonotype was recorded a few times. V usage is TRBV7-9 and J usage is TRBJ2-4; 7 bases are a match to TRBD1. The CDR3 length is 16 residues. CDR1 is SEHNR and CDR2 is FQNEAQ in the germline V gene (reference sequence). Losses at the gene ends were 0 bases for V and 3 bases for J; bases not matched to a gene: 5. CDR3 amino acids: CASSLAGGTDKNIQYF. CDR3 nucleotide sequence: TGTGCCAGCAGCTTAGCGGGTGGGACAGACAAAAACATTCAGTACTTC. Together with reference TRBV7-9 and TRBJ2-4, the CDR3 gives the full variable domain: DTGVSQNPRHKITKRGQNVTFRCDPISEHNRLYWYRQTLGQGPEFLTYFQNEAQLEKSRLLSDRFSAERPKGSFSTLEIQRTEQGDSAMYLCASSLAGGTDKNIQYFGAGTRLSVL.

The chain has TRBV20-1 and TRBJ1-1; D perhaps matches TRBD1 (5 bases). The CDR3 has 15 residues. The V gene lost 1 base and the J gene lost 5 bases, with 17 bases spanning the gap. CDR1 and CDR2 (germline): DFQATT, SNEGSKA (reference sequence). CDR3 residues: CSARGGAQPATEAFF. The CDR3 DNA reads TGCAGTGCTAGAGGAGGGGCCCAGCCGGCAACTGAAGCTTTCTTT.

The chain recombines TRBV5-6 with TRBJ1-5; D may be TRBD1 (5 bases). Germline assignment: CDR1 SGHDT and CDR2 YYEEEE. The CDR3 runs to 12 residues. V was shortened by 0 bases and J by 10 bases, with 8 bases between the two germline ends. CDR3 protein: CASSLAGGPQHF. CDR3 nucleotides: TGTGCCAGCAGCTTGGCCGGGGGTCCCCAGCATTTT.